The present T cell receptor (beta chain) was sequenced within a study of OX40 agonist ivuxolimab in advanced cancers. CDR1 and CDR2 from the germline V gene are SGHRS and YFSETQ. CDR3 length equals 14 residues. V dropped 3 bases and J dropped 4 bases, with 13 bases sitting between them. This table comes from immunoSEQ multiplex PCR, and its TCRdb copy is limited to in-frame clones, with some not included. The table shows 48,000 or so clones, with 70% to 90% occurring only once. The sample consisted of CD4+ or CD8+ T cells sorted from blood, taken in a trial of the OX40 agonist ivuxolimab. The rearrangement links TRBV5-1 to TRBJ2-5; TRBD2 might be the D (5 bases). The TCR comes from an adult with an advanced solid tumor such as melanoma, head and neck, liver or kidney cancer. The CDR3 region is CASSYTTGSETQYF. The DNA of the CDR3 is TGCGCCAGCAGCTACACTACGGGATCAGAGACCCAGTACTTC.